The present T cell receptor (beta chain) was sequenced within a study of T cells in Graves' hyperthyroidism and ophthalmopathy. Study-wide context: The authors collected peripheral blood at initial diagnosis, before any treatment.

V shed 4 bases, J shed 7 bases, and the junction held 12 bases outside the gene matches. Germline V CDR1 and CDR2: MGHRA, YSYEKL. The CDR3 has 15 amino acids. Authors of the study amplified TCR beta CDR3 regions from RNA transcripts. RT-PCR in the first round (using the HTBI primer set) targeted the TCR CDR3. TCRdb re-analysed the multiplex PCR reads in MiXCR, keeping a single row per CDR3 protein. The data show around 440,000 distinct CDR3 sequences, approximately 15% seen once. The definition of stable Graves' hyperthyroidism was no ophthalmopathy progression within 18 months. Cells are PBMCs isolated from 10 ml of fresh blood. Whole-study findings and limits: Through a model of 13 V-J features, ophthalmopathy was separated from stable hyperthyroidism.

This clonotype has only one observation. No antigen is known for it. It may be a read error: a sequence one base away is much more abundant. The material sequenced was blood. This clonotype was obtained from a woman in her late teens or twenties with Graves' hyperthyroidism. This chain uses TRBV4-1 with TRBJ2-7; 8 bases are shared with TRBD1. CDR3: CASSRGKDRDREQYF. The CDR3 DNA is TGCGCCAGCAGCCGGGGAAAGGACAGGGATCGGGAGCAGTACTTC.